Shown below are 8 T cell receptor beta chains from a single sample sequenced in a study of T cell responses to AZD1222 COVID-19 vaccine. TCRdb keeps only in-frame clones here, not all; method: immunoSEQ multiplex PCR. The sample shows 40,000 to 60,000 clones, 80% to 90% of them seen only once. The sequencing used peripheral blood, collected 28 days after the second AZD1222 dose. The receptor source for this set is an adult who received the AZD1222 COVID-19 vaccine.

The chain links TRBV1 to TRBJ2-2; the listed D gene, TRBD2, was not tested against the DNA. TRBV1 is classified as a pseudogene. The CDR3 totals 19 residues. Written as DNA, the CDR3 is TGCACCAGCAGCCAAGCACCGGTGGGAGCGGGCTGTTTCACCGGGGAGCTGTTTTTT. Translation: CTSSQAPVGAGCFTGELFF.

The V call is TRBV7-2, the J call TRBJ2-4; 15 bases are shared with TRBD2. V lost 5 bases and J lost 7; bases outside the gene matches: 6. The CDR3 spans 16 residues. The germline gives CDR1 SGHTA, CDR2 FQGNSA. The CDR3 DNA is TGTGCCAGCAGCCCGGGACTAGCGGGAGGTCTTAACATTCAGTACTTC. Its translation is CASSPGLAGGLNIQYF.

The chain is built from TRBV7-3 and TRBJ2-1, with D unclear. Germline V gene data show CDR1 as SGHTA and CDR2 as FQGTGA. The CDR3 is 15 residues long. V lost 4 bases and J lost 0, with 10 bases in between. CDR3 loop: CASSSLTSSYNEQFF. CDR3 coding DNA: TGTGCCAGCAGCTCCTTGACCTCCTCCTACAATGAGCAGTTCTTC.

This chain joins TRBV5-4 and TRBJ2-7, with 11 bases that match TRBD2. The CDR3 covers 15 residues. Germline trimming cut 5 bases from V and 2 bases from J; bases unmatched to any gene: 6. Germline assignment: CDR1 SGHNT and CDR2 YYREEE (reference sequence). CDR3 residues: CASRLLAGGTYEQYF. For the CDR3, the DNA is TGTGCCAGCAGACTGTTAGCGGGAGGGACCTACGAGCAGTACTTC.

The J gene is TRBJ1-2, the V gene TRBV11-2, with D unclear. The length of the CDR3 is 15 residues. Germline values: CDR1 SGHAT, CDR2 FQNNGV. Trimming stripped 0 bases from V and 0 bases from J, with 8 bases between. CDR3 protein: CASSLEPGTNYGYTF. The CDR3 region has the DNA TGTGCCAGCAGCTTAGAGCCAGGCACTAACTATGGCTACACCTTC. Based on the CDR3 plus reference TRBV11-2 and TRBJ1-2, the full variable domain is EAGVAQSPRYKIIEKRQSVAFWCNPISGHATLYWYQQILGQGPKLLIQFQNNGVVDDSQLPKDRFSAERLKGVDSTLKIQPAKLEDSAVYLCASSLEPGTNYGYTFGSGTRLTVV.

The chain couples TRBV5-4 to TRBJ1-2, with a weak D call TRBD1 (6 bases). The length of the CDR3 is 15 residues. V shed 3 bases and J shed 3 bases, with 15 bases lying between them. CDR1 is SGHNT, CDR2 YYREEE, per germline (reference sequence). For the CDR3, the DNA is TGTGCCAGCAGCTCCCGAACAGGGTGGGACTATGGCTACACCTTC. This codes for CASSSRTGWDYGYTF. The whole variable domain, filled in from reference TRBV5-4 and TRBJ1-2, reads ETGVTQSPTHLIKTRGQQVTLRCSSQSGHNTVSWYQQALGQGPQFIFQYYREEENGRGNFPPRFSGLQFPNYSSELNVNALELDDSALYLCASSSRTGWDYGYTFGSGTRLTVV.

J is TRBJ1-5 and V is TRBV7-8; D may be TRBD1 (5 bases). CDR1 SGHVS and CDR2 FQNEAQ come from the germline V gene. V was cut by 5 bases and J by 4 bases, with 12 bases left in between. The CDR3 has 14 amino acids. CDR3 coding DNA: TGTGCCAGCAGCCTAGGACACCCAAATCAGCCCCAGCATTTT. It encodes CASSLGHPNQPQHF.

V gene TRBV6-5 combines with J gene TRBJ2-7; 9 bases map to TRBD1. V lost 6 bases, J lost 5 bases, and 8 bases stayed unmatched. The CDR3 runs 14 residues. Per germline, CDR1 MNHEY and CDR2 SVGAGI. CDR3 bases: TGTGCCAGCAGACCGGGACAGGGACGCCACGAGCAGTACTTC. Translation gives CASRPGQGRHEQYF.